This passage covers 2 T cell receptor beta chains from one sample sequenced in a study of T cell responses to AZD1222 COVID-19 vaccine listed by TCRdb under 2021. In light of the paper, this sample's time point label describes: about 28 days (+/-7) after the second vaccine dose. The receptor library was made with the immunoSEQ multiplex PCR assay. Drawn from immuneACCESS, this table holds only the in-frame rearrangements with V and J called that TCRdb kept. Clones are partly lost; checked studies trace under half to an unresolved V gene and leave the rest unexplained. The sample contains 100,000 to 150,000 clones, around 90% of them found a single time. More than 0.95% of the sample is in the top ten clones. Sequences were derived from peripheral blood, sampled 28 days after the second AZD1222 dose. These receptors were collected from an adult who received the AZD1222 COVID-19 vaccine.

The chain uses TRBV12-5 and TRBJ1-1; a weak D match, TRBD1 (5 bases). Germline lookup yields CDR1 LGHNT and CDR2 FRNRAP. The CDR3 loop spans 14 amino acids. Trimming stripped 7 bases from V and 0 bases from J, with 12 bases between. The CDR3 is CASESGGLNTEAFF. CDR3 coding DNA: TGTGCTAGTGAGTCGGGGGGATTGAACACTGAAGCTTTCTTT.

This clone was seen once. The V and J genes are TRBV7-9 and TRBJ2-1, with 10 bases lining up with TRBD2. The V and J ends lost 0 bases and 0 bases, in that order; junction bases with no gene match: 5. The CDR3 runs to 18 residues. CDR1 and CDR2 from the germline V gene are SEHNR and FQNEAQ (reference sequence). The DNA for the CDR3 is TGTGCCAGCAGCTTAGCAGTGTCTAGCGGGGGCTCCTACAATGAGCAGTTCTTC. As protein: CASSLAVSSGGSYNEQFF.